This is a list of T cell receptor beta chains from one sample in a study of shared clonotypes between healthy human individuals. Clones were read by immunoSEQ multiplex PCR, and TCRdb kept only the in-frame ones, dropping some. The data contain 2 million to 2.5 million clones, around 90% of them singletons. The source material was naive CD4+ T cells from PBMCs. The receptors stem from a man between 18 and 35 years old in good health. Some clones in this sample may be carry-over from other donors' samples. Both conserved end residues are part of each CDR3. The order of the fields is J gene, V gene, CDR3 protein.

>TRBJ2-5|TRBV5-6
CASHGVGWPETQYF
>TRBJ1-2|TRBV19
CASRDRVYGYTF
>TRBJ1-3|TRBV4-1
CASSRGSQGESGNTIYF
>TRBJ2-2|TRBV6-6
CASSSGTSRSGELFF
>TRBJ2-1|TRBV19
CASSIDRGTSGRGGEQFF
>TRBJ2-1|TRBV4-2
CASSQDGTSRYNEQFF
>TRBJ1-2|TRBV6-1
CASSPDRVNGYTF
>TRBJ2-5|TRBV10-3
CAISEGQVQETQYF
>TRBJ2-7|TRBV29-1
CSVGGGAGVYEQYF
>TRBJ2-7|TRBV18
CASSPTGAGFLPREQYF
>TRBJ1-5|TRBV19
CASNPPGAFQPQHF
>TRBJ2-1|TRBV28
CASSLTSGRKDTEFF
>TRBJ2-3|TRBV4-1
CASSKSPPSGDTDTQYF
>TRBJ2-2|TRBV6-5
CASSYNSRPDTGELFF
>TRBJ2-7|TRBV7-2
CASSLAGIQAYEQYF
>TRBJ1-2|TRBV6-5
CASSYQDRFGYTF
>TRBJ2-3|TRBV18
CASSLQTGAGDTQYF
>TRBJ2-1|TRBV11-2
CASSLDWAVRGYNEQFF
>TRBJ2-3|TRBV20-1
CSATSTDTQYF
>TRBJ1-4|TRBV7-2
CASSLSGQGGEKLFF
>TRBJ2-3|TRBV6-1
CASSELARGRGDTQYF
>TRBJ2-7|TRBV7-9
CASSRSSYEQYF
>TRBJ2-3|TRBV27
CASSSPDTQYF
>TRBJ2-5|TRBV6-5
CASRNRTGGEETQYF
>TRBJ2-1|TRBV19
CASTTSGGRSSYNEQFF
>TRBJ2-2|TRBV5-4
CASSLGGLAGPTGELFF
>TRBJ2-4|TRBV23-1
CASSPLHIQYF
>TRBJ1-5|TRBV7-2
CASRQGASNQPQHF
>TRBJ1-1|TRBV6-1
CASSPLLEVNTEAFF
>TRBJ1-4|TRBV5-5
CASSLEDTYTEKLFF
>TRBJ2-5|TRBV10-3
CAISEWAGGGETQYF
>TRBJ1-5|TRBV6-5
CASSYRQGGNQPQHF
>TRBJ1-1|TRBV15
CATSRDQNTEAFF
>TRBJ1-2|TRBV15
CATSRDVGTGGDGYTF
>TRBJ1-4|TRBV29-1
CSVGGTEKLFF
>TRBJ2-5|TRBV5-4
CASSQGLAQETQYF
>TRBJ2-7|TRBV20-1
CSAWTGGEQYF
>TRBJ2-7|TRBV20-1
CSARDLSEQYF
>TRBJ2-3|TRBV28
CASSLVGGTDTQYF
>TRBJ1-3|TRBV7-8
CASSPTTGSQNTIYF
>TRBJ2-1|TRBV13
CASSWYSGSVVNEQFF
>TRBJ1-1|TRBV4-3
CASSQEVGRGEAFF
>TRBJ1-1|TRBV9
CASSVVPGGDTEAFF
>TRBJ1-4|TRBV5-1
CASSATTGRGEKLFF
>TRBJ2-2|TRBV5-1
CASSPAGQNTGELFF
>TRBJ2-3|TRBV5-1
CASSLDGLAYAADTQYF
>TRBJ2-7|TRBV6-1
CASTITQYEQYF
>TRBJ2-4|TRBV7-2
CASSGTSGHKNIQYF
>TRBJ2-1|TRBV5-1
CASRRQGSSYNEQFF
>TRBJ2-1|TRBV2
CASSASGPHNEQFF
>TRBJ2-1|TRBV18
CASSPVGNALTSGSSNEQFF
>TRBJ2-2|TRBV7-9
CASSVQGSHTGELFF
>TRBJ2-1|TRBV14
CASSQGRDNEQFF
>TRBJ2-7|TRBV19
CASSRLAGSSYEQYF
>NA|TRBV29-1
CSVLYSQGPSYEQYF
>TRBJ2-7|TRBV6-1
CASSEDLQGLWVF
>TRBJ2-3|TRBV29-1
CSVGNGADTQYF
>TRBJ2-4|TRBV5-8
CASSFLGAKNIQYF